This note documents a single T cell receptor beta chain sequence. The data were taken from a study of PD-L1 blockade in urothelial cancer. Study information: Intravenous atezolizumab, 1,200 mg every 3 weeks, was begun by patients around 2014. Median T cell yield per blood sample was about 150,000 cells.

Every PCR was spiked with synthetic TCR analog templates. Assay used: immunoSEQ multiplex PCR; TCRdb lists only in-frame clones, some missing. The data show tens of thousands of clones, around 90% seen once. Sample time point: pretreatment peripheral blood. Sample: PBMCs, taken around atezolizumab (anti-PD-L1) treatment. This sequence was found in a woman between 55 and 75 years old with urothelial cancer.

This chain's CDR3 is CASSQNAGVSQPQHF. The CDR3, as DNA: TGCGCCAGCAGCCAGAATGCAGGGGTGAGTCAGCCCCAGCATTTT. The chain has TRBV4-3 and TRBJ1-5, with D possibly TRBD1 on 6 matching bases. CDR1 is LGHNA and CDR2 is YSLEER in the germline V gene. There are 15 residues in the CDR3. Trimming stripped 3 bases from V and 6 bases from J, with 15 bases between.